These 20 T cell receptor beta chains were sequenced from one sample in a study of cytomegalovirus exposure and HLA in healthy donors. Primers for the PCR totalled 60 Vbeta and 13 Jbeta. The table came from immunoSEQ multiplex PCR; TCRdb's copy has only in-frame clones and leaves some out. The sample records 150,000 to 200,000 clones, 65% to 80% being singletons. The source material was PBMCs. The receptors come from a woman between 40 and 55 years old in good health and CMV-seronegative.

The chain employs TRBV11-2 and TRBJ2-1; 10 nucleotides align to TRBD1. Per the germline V gene, CDR1 is SGHAT and CDR2 is FQNNGV. The CDR3 has 14 amino acids. V was pared by 3 bases and J by 5 bases, with 1 base of the junction left unmatched. CDR3 region: CASSFGTGDNEQFF. The CDR3 region has the DNA TGTGCCAGCAGCTTCGGGACAGGGGACAATGAGCAGTTCTTC.

The gene calls are TRBV27 and TRBJ2-2; D is uncertain. This CDR3 has 17 amino acids. CDR1 and CDR2 from the germline V gene are MNHEY and SMNVEV (reference sequence). V lost 2 bases and J 3 bases, leaving 16 bases between the germline ends. The CDR3 nucleotides are TGTGCCAGCAGTTTAGAGGCTAGGAGAACGCACACCGGGGAGCTGTTTTTT. Protein sequence: CASSLEARRTHTGELFF.

The chain combines TRBV7-2 with TRBJ1-1; D gene ambiguous. CDR1 is SGHTA, CDR2 FQGNSA, per germline. This CDR3 is 15 amino acids long. V dropped 7 bases and J dropped 0 bases, with 15 bases sitting between them. The CDR3 DNA reads as TGTGCCAGCATCAAATTTCGGGGAATGAACACTGAAGCTTTCTTT. Encoded protein: CASIKFRGMNTEAFF.

The chain couples TRBV6-6 to TRBJ1-3, with D uncertain. Germline V gives CDR1 MNHNY, CDR2 SVGAGI (reference sequence). V shed 7 bases and J shed 4 bases, with 17 bases lying between them. The CDR3 runs 15 residues. CDR3 amino acids: CASTFLGLTGNTIYF. CDR3 in DNA: TGTGCCAGCACCTTTTTGGGCCTGACGGGAAACACCATATATTTT.

The chain uses TRBV30 and TRBJ1-5; D is unclear. V gave up 1 base and J gave up 1 base, with 2 bases separating them. Germline assignment: CDR1 GTSNPN and CDR2 SVGIG (reference sequence). This CDR3 contains 12 residues. The CDR3: CAWSASNQPQHF. DNA for the CDR3: TGTGCCTGGAGTGCGAGCAATCAGCCCCAGCATTTT. Together with reference TRBV30 and TRBJ1-5, the CDR3 gives the full variable domain: SQTIHQWPATLVQPVGSPLSLECTVEGTSNPNLYWYRQAAGRGLQLLFYSVGIGQISSEVPQNLSASRPQDRQFILSSKKLLLSDSGFYLCAWSASNQPQHFGDGTRLSIL.

This chain uses TRBV6-5 with TRBJ1-2, with 8 bases that match TRBD1. This CDR3 has 12 residues. The germline gives CDR1 MNHEY, CDR2 SVGAGI. The V segment lost 9 bases and the J segment 6 bases; nucleotides outside the gene matches: 6. DNA of the CDR3: TGTGCCAGTTACGGACAGGGTAATGGCTACACCTTC. This codes for CASYGQGNGYTF.

This chain joins TRBV6-5 and TRBJ1-1; 8 bases fit TRBD1. CDR3 length: 14 amino acids. With V trimmed by 7 bases and J by 1 base, 5 bases remained unmatched. CDR1 is MNHEY, CDR2 SVGAGI, per germline. The DNA of the CDR3 is TGTGCCAGCACCCGGGACAGGACGAACACTGAAGCTTTCTTT. Its protein is CASTRDRTNTEAFF.

The gene calls are TRBV6-6 and TRBJ1-1; tentatively, D is TRBD1 (5 bases). The length of the CDR3 is 12 residues. Germline loops: CDR1 MNHNY, CDR2 SVGAGI (reference sequence). The germline V and J ends were trimmed by 0 bases and 8 bases, with 7 bases remaining between them. The CDR3 sequence: CASSYSPGEAFF. The CDR3 DNA reads TGTGCCAGCAGTTACTCCCCAGGGGAAGCTTTCTTT.

J is TRBJ1-2 and V is TRBV7-9; perhaps TRBD1 as D (6 bases). The CDR3 spans 15 residues. V lost 5 bases, J lost 6 bases, and 19 bases lay in between. The germline gives CDR1 SEHNR, CDR2 FQNEAQ (reference sequence). The CDR3 sequence: CASSPVGGEGDGYTF. The CDR3 DNA follows: TGTGCCAGCAGCCCCGTCGGGGGGGAGGGGGATGGCTACACCTTC.

The chain employs TRBV5-1 and TRBJ1-2; tentative D call: TRBD1 (5 bases). V was cut by 2 bases and J by 5 bases, with 16 bases left in between. CDR3 length: 15 amino acids. The germline gives CDR1 SGHRS, CDR2 YFSETQ. In DNA, the CDR3 is TGCGCCAGCAGCTTTGAGCTATCGGGGGTTTATGGCTACACCTTC. Its translation: CASSFELSGVYGYTF.

The V and J genes are TRBV28 and TRBJ2-7, with a possible D match to TRBD2 (6 bases). The CDR3 runs to 14 residues. Germline V gene sequence: CDR1 MDHEN, CDR2 SYDVKM. V dropped 6 bases and J dropped 4 bases, with 16 bases sitting between them. Here the CDR3 DNA reads TGTGCCAGCAGGGTGCCGGGAGAGCCATACGAGCAGTACTTC. Amino acid sequence: CASRVPGEPYEQYF.

This clone was counted between two and nine times. The chain links TRBV4-1 to TRBJ2-5; 9 bases match TRBD2. The CDR3 is 18 residues long. CDR1 and CDR2 (germline): MGHRA, YSYEKL. After removal of 5 bases from V and 4 bases from J, the junction contained 17 bases not matched to a gene. Here the CDR3 DNA reads TGCGCCAGCAGCAGCCTCCCCCATGTTAGCGGGAGCAGAGAGACCCAGTACTTC. This gives the protein CASSSLPHVSGSRETQYF.

V and J are TRBV9 and TRBJ2-3; 10 positions match TRBD2. V was pared by 0 bases and J by 2 bases, with 3 bases of the junction left unmatched. The CDR3 contains 16 residues. Germline V gives CDR1 SGDLS, CDR2 YYNGEE. The CDR3 reads CASSVEAGGYTDTQYF. The DNA for the CDR3 is TGTGCCAGCAGCGTAGAAGCGGGAGGGTACACAGATACGCAGTATTTT.

A remark on this clone: The sample contains more than one DNA sequence encoding this CDR3. CDR3 sequence (DNA): TGTGCCAGCAGCTTACAGGGGGGAAACACCATATATTTT. It codes for CASSLQGGNTIYF. The chain uses TRBV7-6 and TRBJ1-3; TRBD1 might be the D (6 bases). The germline V and J ends were trimmed by 2 bases and 4 bases, with 6 bases remaining between them. CDR1 and CDR2 (germline): SGHVS, FNYEAQ. This CDR3 comprises 13 residues. The variable domain in full, with the rest retrieved from reference TRBV7-6 and TRBJ1-3, is GAGVSQSPRYKVTKRGQDVALRCDPISGHVSLYWYRQALGQGPEFLTYFNYEAQQDKSGLPNDRFSAERPEGSISTLTIQRTEQRDSAMYRCASSLQGGNTIYFGEGSWLTVV.

This rearrangement joins TRBV2 to TRBJ1-5; perhaps TRBD1 as D (6 bases). The germline V gene has CDR1 SNHLY and CDR2 FYNNEI. The V end lost 9 bases, the J end lost 2 bases, and 17 bases lay between the germline ends. This CDR3 has 15 residues. In nucleotides, the CDR3 is TGTGCCAGTGGGGGCGGGCATTCACGCAATCAGCCCCAGCATTTT. Its protein product is CASGGGHSRNQPQHF.

This chain's CDR3 is CASSQWGTGSIEGEQFF. DNA for the CDR3: TGCGCCAGCAGCCAATGGGGGACAGGGTCCATAGAAGGGGAGCAGTTCTTC. V gene TRBV4-1 combines with J gene TRBJ2-1; 9 bases match TRBD1. From germline, CDR1 is MGHRA and CDR2 YSYEKL. V shed 2 bases and J 10 bases; nucleotides not matched to a gene: 15. The CDR3 sequence is 17 residues long.

The table lists this clone with a few counts. CDR3 in DNA: TGTGCCAGCACCCGGACAGGAGTATCCAACGAGCAGTACTTC. Encoded protein: CASTRTGVSNEQYF. This chain links TRBV28 with TRBJ2-7; 7 bases fit TRBD1. Germline CDR1 is MDHEN and CDR2 is SYDVKM. The ends lost 7 bases at V and 5 bases at J; junction bases unmatched: 11. CDR3 length: 14 amino acids.

This rearrangement joins TRBV10-1 to TRBJ2-7; tentative D call: TRBD1 (5 bases). Deletions cut 4 bases from V and 3 bases from J, with 10 bases between. The CDR3 length is 13 residues. Germline CDR1 is WNHNN and CDR2 is SYGVQD (reference sequence). For the CDR3, the DNA is TGCGCCAGCAGTGGACCTCAGGGCTACGAGCAGTACTTC. Amino acid sequence: CASSGPQGYEQYF.

The chain recombines TRBV28 with TRBJ2-1, with 10 nucleotides matching TRBD2. Germline assignment: CDR1 MDHEN and CDR2 SYDVKM. The V and J ends lost 7 bases and 7 bases, in that order; junction bases with no gene match: 19. The CDR3 is made up of 18 amino acids. The CDR3 DNA reads as TGTGCCAGCACTCCCCAATACGGGAGCCTAGCGGGAGTGAATGAGCAGTTCTTC. This translates into CASTPQYGSLAGVNEQFF. The full variable domain, completed using reference TRBV28 and TRBJ2-1, is DVKVTQSSRYLVKRTGEKVFLECVQDMDHENMFWYRQDPGLGLRLIYFSYDVKMKEKGDIPEGYSVSREKKERFSLILESASTNQTSMYLCASTPQYGSLAGVNEQFFGPGTRLTVL.

The CDR3 coding sequence is TGTGCCAGCACCCGGGGGACTAGCGGGAGTCTGGGGGACACCGGGGAGCTGTTTTTT. Protein product: CASTRGTSGSLGDTGELFF. The chain links TRBV5-4 to TRBJ2-2; 14 bases agree with TRBD2. This CDR3 region has 19 residues. Germline lookup yields CDR1 SGHNT and CDR2 YYREEE (reference sequence). Germline trimming cut 6 bases from V and 3 bases from J; bases unmatched to any gene: 13.